One sample yielded the 22 T cell receptor beta chains listed below, sequenced in a study of CD8 T cells in ankylosing spondylitis. TCRdb reanalysed the 5' RACE reads using MiXCR and keeps one entry per CDR3 protein. The data show approximately 300,000 distinct CDR3 sequences, around 21% seen once. The sequenced sample was blood, either unsorted or a sorted T cell fraction (not recorded which). The receptors originated from a female donor with ankylosing spondylitis or in good health (not recorded which).

This clonotype was seen repeatedly, ten times or more. The genes are TRBV5-1 and TRBJ1-1; TRBD1 matches 10 bases. V shed 5 bases and J 1 base; nucleotides not matched to a gene: 8. Germline-derived CDR1 and CDR2 are SGHRS and YFSETQ. This CDR3 contains 16 residues. CDR3 in amino acids: CASRPGTGAPNTEAFF. The CDR3 DNA follows: TGCGCCAGCAGACCCGGGACAGGGGCTCCGAACACTGAAGCTTTCTTT.

V gene TRBV5-4 combines with J gene TRBJ1-2, with a weak D call TRBD1 (5 bases). The ends were cut back, 4 bases at V and 4 bases at J, with 17 bases in the middle. CDR1 and CDR2 (germline): SGHNT, YYREEE (reference sequence). The CDR3 runs to 15 residues. The CDR3 nucleotides are TGTGCCAGCAGCCCGACGTCGGGGCAGCGCTATGGCTACACCTTC. It specifies CASSPTSGQRYGYTF.

The CDR3 loop reads CSVIGTGVYEQYF. The CDR3 DNA reads as TGCAGTGTGATAGGGACAGGGGTATACGAGCAGTACTTC. The V and J genes are TRBV20-1 and TRBJ2-7; 10 bases map to TRBD1. CDR1 and CDR2 (germline): DFQATT, SNEGSKA (reference sequence). CDR3 size: 13 residues. Trimming removed 7 bases from V and 4 bases from J; junction bases left unmatched: 7.

This clonotype was seen more than once but under ten times. This sequence joins TRBV20-1 and TRBJ1-6; 9 bases align to TRBD1. The CDR3 loop spans 14 amino acids. J was trimmed by 7 bases and V by 5 bases; bases with no gene match: 6. Germline CDR1 reads DFQATT; CDR2 reads SNEGSKA (reference sequence). The CDR3 nucleotides read TGCAGTGCTCAGGGGACAGGGAACAATTCACCCCTCCACTTT. Translation gives CSAQGTGNNSPLHF.

The chain combines TRBV20-1 with TRBJ1-1, with D unclear. The V end was cut by 4 bases, the J end by 0 bases, with 12 bases between. The CDR3 extends over 14 amino acids. The germline CDR1 and CDR2 sequences are DFQATT and SNEGSKA (reference sequence). CDR3 DNA: TGCAGTGCTAACCGGGCCTTCATGAACACTGAAGCTTTCTTT. Protein sequence: CSANRAFMNTEAFF.

This clonotype is a singleton in its sample. The chain recombines TRBV5-1 with TRBJ1-5; D remains unclear. This CDR3 has 15 residues. Between the trimmed V and J ends, which lost 4 bases and 5 bases, there was a span of 16 bases. Germline V gene data show CDR1 as SGHRS and CDR2 as YFSETQ. The CDR3 coding sequence is TGCGCCAGCAGCCCGGCTTGGGGTCAGGATCAGCCCCAGCATTTT. It codes for CASSPAWGQDQPQHF.

This chain joins TRBV3-1 and TRBJ2-1; 9 nucleotides line up with TRBD2. V lost 5 bases, J lost 9 bases, and 11 bases stayed unmatched. CDR3 length: 15 residues. CDR1 is LGHDT, CDR2 YNNKEL, per germline (reference sequence). This chain's CDR3 is CASSILAGRRGEQFF. Written as DNA, the CDR3 is TGTGCCAGCAGCATCCTAGCGGGAAGAAGGGGTGAGCAGTTCTTC.

Here the CDR3 reads CASSRSGQGLYGYTF. CDR3 coding DNA: TGCGCCAGCAGCCGCAGTGGACAGGGGCTCTATGGCTACACCTTC. V is TRBV4-3 and J is TRBJ1-2, with TRBD1 identical over 9 bases. V was clipped by 4 bases and J by 4 bases; unmatched bases: 7. The CDR3 consists of 15 residues. The germline V gene has CDR1 LGHNA and CDR2 YSLEER.

This clonotype was counted a few times. V usage is TRBV20-1 and J usage is TRBJ2-1; 8 nucleotides align to TRBD1. CDR3 size: 15 residues. V lost 3 bases and J lost 5; bases outside the gene matches: 9. The germline V gene encodes CDR1 DFQATT and CDR2 SNEGSKA (reference sequence). CDR3 nucleotides: TGCAGTGCTAGGTTTGCGCAGGGGGCCCACAATGAGCAGTTCTTC. It yields the protein CSARFAQGAHNEQFF.

The gene calls are TRBV7-2 and TRBJ2-7; 12 bases fit TRBD2. Unmatched junction bases numbered 6, after V lost 8 bases and J lost 1 base. The CDR3 runs 15 residues. The germline CDR1 and CDR2 sequences are SGHTA and FQGNSA. CDR3 bases: TGTGCCAGCGGTCGGACTAGCGGGACATCCTACGAGCAGTACTTC. Its translation is CASGRTSGTSYEQYF.

Concerning this clonotype: A single base separates this from a much larger clone, so it may be a read error. V gene TRBV30 combines with J gene TRBJ2-5, with D unclear. Germline-derived CDR1 and CDR2 are GTSNPN and SVGIG (reference sequence). The CDR3 extends over 12 amino acids. The CDR3 protein is CAWGVQQETQYF. CDR3 in DNA: TGTGCCTGGGGTGTACAGCAAGAGACCCAGTACTTC.

This clonotype was counted a few times. The chain links TRBV5-1 to TRBJ2-2; TRBD1 aligns across 8 bases. The CDR3 extends over 14 amino acids. Germline loops: CDR1 SGHRS, CDR2 YFSETQ. V shed 4 bases, J shed 6 bases, and the junction held 5 bases outside the gene matches. The CDR3 bases are TGCGCCAGCAGCCGAGACAGGGGAGCCGGGGAGCTGTTTTTT. The encoded protein is CASSRDRGAGELFF.

This clonotype has more than one count but fewer than ten. CDR3 residues: CASSGGLAGNEQFF. CDR3 sequence (DNA): TGTGCCAGCAGCGGGGGGCTAGCGGGAAATGAGCAGTTCTTC. V gene TRBV12-3 or TRBV12-4 combines with J gene TRBJ2-1, with 9 positions matching TRBD2. V gave up 6 bases and J gave up 7 bases; unmatched junction bases: 7. There are 14 residues in the CDR3.

This clonotype has a handful of counts. The CDR3 protein is CASSAWDRGNIQYF. Written as DNA, the CDR3 is TGTGCCAGCAGCGCATGGGACAGGGGAAACATTCAGTACTTC. This rearrangement joins TRBV9 to TRBJ2-4; 10 bases are a match to TRBD1. V gave up 3 bases and J gave up 6 bases; unmatched junction bases: 3. CDR1 is SGDLS and CDR2 is YYNGEE in the germline V gene. This CDR3 spans 14 amino acids.

V usage is TRBV10-2 and J usage is TRBJ1-1; D might be TRBD1 (5 bases). Trimming cost V 4 bases and J 2 bases, with 8 bases left between them. The CDR3 has 13 residues. Germline CDR1 and CDR2: WSHSY and SAAADI. Here the CDR3 reads CASSGQINTEAFF. As DNA, the CDR3 is TGCGCCAGCAGTGGACAGATTAACACTGAAGCTTTCTTT.

The J gene is TRBJ2-1, the V gene TRBV4-3, with 10 bases that match TRBD1. The germline V gene has CDR1 LGHNA and CDR2 YSLEER. This CDR3 region has 16 residues. Trimming at V came to 2 bases and at J to 4 bases, leaving 5 bases not matched to a gene. CDR3 nucleotide sequence: TGCGCCAGCAGCCAACCGGGACAGGGGTCATACAATGAGCAGTTCTTC. Amino acid sequence: CASSQPGQGSYNEQFF.

This chain links TRBV7-2 with TRBJ2-7; D unresolved. The CDR3 runs to 12 residues. V was cut by 1 base and J by 12 bases, with 13 bases left in between. Germline CDR1 reads SGHTA; CDR2 reads FQGNSA. The CDR3 DNA reads as TGTGCCAGCAGCTTAGACGCAAACGGGCGGTACTTC. Its translation is CASSLDANGRYF.

This clonotype was seen only a few times. This CDR3 reads CASSQPGTRKGEQFF. Written as DNA, the CDR3 is TGCGCCAGCAGCCAGCCCGGGACTAGAAAAGGCGAGCAGTTCTTC. J is TRBJ2-1 and V is TRBV4-3; 8 bases fit TRBD2. V was pared by 3 bases and J by 10 bases, with 11 bases of the junction left unmatched. The CDR3 contains 15 residues. Germline V gene lookup returns CDR1 LGHNA and CDR2 YSLEER.

This clonotype was counted a few times. The chain uses TRBV21-1 and TRBJ2-1; the table's D call, TRBD2, was not checked against the DNA. TRBV21-1 is classified as a pseudogene. The CDR3 sequence is 15 residues long. CDR3 loop: CASSKVGLGQNEQFF. DNA for the CDR3: TGTGCCAGCAGCAAAGTGGGACTAGGACAGAATGAGCAGTTCTTC.

The chain couples TRBV7-9 to TRBJ2-7; 10 nucleotides align to TRBD2. The CDR3 extends over 14 amino acids. V lost 5 bases to trimming and J lost 5 bases; unmatched junction nucleotides: 6. Germline loops: CDR1 SEHNR, CDR2 FQNEAQ (reference sequence). This CDR3 is CASSNSGRAHEQYF. CDR3 in DNA: TGTGCCAGCAGCAACAGCGGGAGGGCCCACGAGCAGTACTTC.

This chain joins TRBV3-1 and TRBJ2-7, with D tentatively TRBD1 (6 bases). Germline V gene data show CDR1 as LGHDT and CDR2 as YNNKEL (reference sequence). The CDR3 totals 19 residues. V was cut by 0 bases and J by 2 bases, with 23 bases left in between. The CDR3 protein is CASSQDLGPLRDTTYEQYF. CDR3 nucleotides: TGTGCCAGCAGCCAAGATTTGGGGCCCCTCCGGGACACAACCTACGAGCAGTACTTC.

This clonotype has only a few counts. V gene TRBV7-9 combines with J gene TRBJ2-5; the D is unclear. Germline values: CDR1 SEHNR, CDR2 FQNEAQ (reference sequence). With 3 bases removed from V and 0 bases from J, the gap between germline ends came to 11 bases. The CDR3 is made up of 15 amino acids. The CDR3 coding sequence is TGTGCCAGCAGCTTTGCGGTCAGGCACCAAGAGACCCAGTACTTC. As protein: CASSFAVRHQETQYF.